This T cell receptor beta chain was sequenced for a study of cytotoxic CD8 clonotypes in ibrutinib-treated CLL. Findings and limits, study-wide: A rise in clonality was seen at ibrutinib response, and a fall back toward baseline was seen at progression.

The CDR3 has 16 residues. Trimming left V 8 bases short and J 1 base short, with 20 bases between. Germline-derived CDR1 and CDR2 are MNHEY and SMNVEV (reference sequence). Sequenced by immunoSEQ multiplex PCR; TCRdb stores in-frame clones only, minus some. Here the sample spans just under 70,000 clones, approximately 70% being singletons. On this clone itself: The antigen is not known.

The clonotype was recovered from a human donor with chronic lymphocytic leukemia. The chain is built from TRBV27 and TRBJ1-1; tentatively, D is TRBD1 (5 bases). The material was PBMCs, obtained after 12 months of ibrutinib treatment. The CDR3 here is CASDRGRSSRNTEAFF. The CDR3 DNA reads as TGTGCCAGCGACAGAGGGCGATCGAGTCGGAACACTGAAGCTTTCTTT.